This note documents a single T cell receptor (beta chain) sequence. Generated by immunoSEQ multiplex PCR, the TCRdb table keeps only in-frame clones and is missing some. In the table there are about 130,000 clones, roughly 95% of which are singletons. These data come from a study of T cell changes during pregnancy in multiple sclerosis. Germline-derived CDR1 and CDR2 are MNHNY and SVGAGI (reference sequence). V was trimmed by 7 bases and J by 0 bases, leaving 15 bases between them. The CDR3 is 15 residues long. The sample in question was peripheral blood, obtained after pregnancy. The clonotype was recovered from a female donor with multiple sclerosis, enrolled in a pregnancy study. The V and J genes are TRBV6-6 and TRBJ1-1; D is uncertain. The CDR3 DNA reads as TGTGCCAGCACCCAGGTAAATGGTTTGAACACTGAAGCTTTCTTT. It is translated as CASTQVNGLNTEAFF.